This T cell receptor (beta chain) was sequenced for a study of blood T cells in healthy people across ages. The study, taken as a whole, reports: It was held that diversity estimates obtained from one million T cells represented underestimates.

Using a J-beta primer mix together with a sample-barcoded 5' primer, a second PCR was run for roughly 7 to 11 cycles. TCRdb re-called the 5' RACE reads with MiXCR, one entry per CDR3 protein. The top ten clones hold about 12% of a sample with around 1.1 million distinct CDR3 sequences, 30% to 40% of them seen once. Remarks on this clonotype: The target antigen is unknown.

V lost 1 base, J lost 3 bases, and 9 bases stayed unmatched. The CDR3 is made up of 16 amino acids. From germline, CDR1 is SGHRS and CDR2 YFSETQ. This chain joins TRBV5-1 and TRBJ2-7; 8 bases are a match to TRBD1. This sequence was found in a man aged 18-30 years in good health. The sample consisted of blood. CDR3: CASSLPGQGKDYEQYF. The CDR3 region has the DNA TGCGCCAGCAGCTTGCCCGGACAGGGAAAAGACTACGAGCAGTACTTC. The full variable domain, with the rest looked up from reference TRBV5-1 and TRBJ2-7, is KAGVTQTPRYLIKTRGQQVTLSCSPISGHRSVSWYQQTPGQGLQFLFEYFSETQRNKGNFPGRFSGRQFSNSRSEMNVSTLELGDSALYLCASSLPGQGKDYEQYFGPGTRLTVT.